This T cell receptor (beta chain) was identified in a study of monozygotic twins with inflammatory bowel disease. Following a re-call of the 5' RACE reads, TCRdb has one entry per CDR3 protein and lacks DNA. Recorded for this sample: some 400,000 distinct CDR3 sequences. Each donor supplied around 2.3 ml of blood. Per the germline V gene, CDR1 is MNHEY and CDR2 is SMNVEV (reference sequence). This CDR3 region has 16 residues. The source material was blood. This clonotype was obtained from a human donor with ulcerative colitis or Crohn's disease, or a healthy co-twin of an affected twin (not recorded which). The rearrangement links TRBV27 to TRBJ2-3; the D gene TCRdb calls, TRBD2, cannot be checked with no DNA. The CDR3: CASSLGLAGVSDTQYF.